Following are 19 T cell receptor beta chains from one sample sequenced in a study of blood T cell repertoires in COVID-19. The method was immunoSEQ multiplex PCR; TCRdb's version includes in-frame clones alone and lacks a portion of them. The repertoire holds about 270,000 clones, with over 70% as singletons. Input material: peripheral blood. The receptors shown here come from a man older than 75 with acute or convalescent COVID-19.

A few counts support this clone. CDR3 nucleotides: TGTGCCAGCAGCCAAGCACTAGCGGCTAGCACAGATACGCAGTATTTT. It specifies CASSQALAASTDTQYF. The chain carries TRBV3-1 (or the pseudogene TRBV3-2) and TRBJ2-3; TRBD2 aligns across 8 bases. The CDR3 has 16 amino acids. From germline, CDR1 is LGHDT and CDR2 YNNKEL (reference sequence). J gave up 0 bases and V 1 base, and 3 bases lay outside the gene matches.

The chain is built from TRBV21-1 and TRBJ2-1; TRBD2 was called by the table and not checked on the DNA. TRBV21-1 has pseudogene status. The CDR3 has 16 amino acids. This CDR3 reads CASSNELAGGYNEQFF. CDR3 DNA sequence: TGTGCCAGCAGCAATGAACTAGCGGGGGGGTACAATGAGCAGTTCTTC.

The chain employs TRBV19 and TRBJ1-5; 7 nucleotides match TRBD1. Trimming removed 6 bases from V and 6 bases from J; junction bases left unmatched: 8. The CDR3 totals 14 residues. The germline CDR1 and CDR2 sequences are LNHDA and SQIVND (reference sequence). CDR3 region: CASREQGMGQPQHF. The CDR3 nucleotides read TGTGCCAGTAGGGAACAGGGGATGGGTCAGCCCCAGCATTTT.

CDR3 residues: CASSSPGQGEKLFF. In nucleotides, the CDR3 is TGTGCCAGCAGCTCGCCGGGACAGGGGGAAAAACTGTTTTTT. This chain joins TRBV5-5 and TRBJ1-4, with TRBD1 matching 10 bases. V lost 3 bases and J lost 8; bases outside the gene matches: 4. In germline, CDR1 is SGHKS, CDR2 YYEKEE (reference sequence). This CDR3 region has 14 residues.

The rearrangement links TRBV5-1 to TRBJ2-7, with D maybe TRBD2 (5 bases). V was trimmed by 0 bases and J by 0 bases, leaving 10 bases between them. The CDR3 totals 15 residues. Germline V gene lookup returns CDR1 SGHRS and CDR2 YFSETQ. The CDR3 nucleotides read TGCGCCAGCAGCTTGGGGACTGGGTACTCCTACGAGCAGTACTTC. Its translation: CASSLGTGYSYEQYF. The variable domain in full, with the rest retrieved from reference TRBV5-1 and TRBJ2-7, is KAGVTQTPRYLIKTRGQQVTLSCSPISGHRSVSWYQQTPGQGLQFLFEYFSETQRNKGNFPGRFSGRQFSNSRSEMNVSTLELGDSALYLCASSLGTGYSYEQYFGPGTRLTVT.

The V call is TRBV24-1, the J call TRBJ2-1, with D perhaps TRBD1 (7 bases). V was clipped by 5 bases and J by 6 bases, with 22 bases between them. The CDR3 runs to 17 residues. The germline V gene encodes CDR1 KGHDR and CDR2 SFDVKD. CDR3 sequence reads: CATSAQGGTASVNEQFF. DNA of the CDR3: TGTGCCACCAGTGCCCAGGGGGGTACGGCTAGCGTCAATGAGCAGTTCTTC.

This chain links TRBV7-2 with TRBJ2-5; possibly TRBD2 for D (7 bases). Trimming took 5 bases from V and 4 from J, leaving 20 bases between them. The CDR3 spans 16 residues. CDR1 is SGHTA, CDR2 FQGNSA, per germline. This chain's CDR3 is CASSVRGGGHGETQYF. The CDR3 DNA follows: TGTGCCAGCAGCGTCCGAGGGGGGGGGCATGGAGAGACCCAGTACTTC.

Only one count was recorded for this clone. J is TRBJ2-2 and V is TRBV9; TRBD2 matches 7 bases. The CDR3 totals 15 residues. Germline assignment: CDR1 SGDLS and CDR2 YYNGEE. The V segment lost 2 bases and the J segment 7 bases; nucleotides outside the gene matches: 8. The CDR3 DNA reads as TGTGCCAGCAGCGTTGCGGGAGTGTTTGTCGGGGAGCTGTTTTTT. This gives the protein CASSVAGVFVGELFF.

This clone has a handful of counts. This chain joins TRBV5-6 and TRBJ2-3; tentative D call: TRBD2 (6 bases). The V and J ends lost 5 bases and 8 bases respectively, with 24 bases between them. The length of the CDR3 is 16 residues. The germline gives CDR1 SGHDT, CDR2 YYEEEE. The CDR3 is CASSPGAQEGRGTQYF. DNA for the CDR3: TGTGCCAGCAGTCCTGGCGCACAGGAGGGAAGGGGTACGCAGTATTTT.

V and J are TRBV19 and TRBJ2-3, with TRBD1 matching 8 bases. This CDR3 is built from 15 residues. CDR1 LNHDA and CDR2 SQIVND come from the germline V gene (reference sequence). J gave up 4 bases and V 6 bases, and 9 bases lay outside the gene matches. The CDR3 DNA is TGTGCCAGTAGGGGCAGGGGGCGAGGCCCAGATACGCAGTATTTT. It codes for CASRGRGRGPDTQYF.

The rearrangement uses TRBV24-1 and TRBJ1-2; D uncertain. This CDR3 is 14 amino acids long. V was cut by 1 base and J by 4 bases, with 9 bases left in between. CDR1 is KGHDR, CDR2 SFDVKD, per germline. The CDR3 sequence is CATSDFDLSYGYTF. For the CDR3, the DNA is TGTGCCACCAGTGATTTCGACTTAAGCTATGGCTACACCTTC.

This clone was picked up a small number of times. The same CDR3 arises from other DNA sequences in this sample as well. V and J are TRBV7-8 and TRBJ1-2; D uncertain. Germline CDR1 is SGHVS and CDR2 is FQNEAQ. The CDR3 loop spans 12 amino acids. Trimming pared 1 base from V and 8 bases from J, leaving 8 bases between. The CDR3 nucleotides read TGTGCCAGCAGCTTAGGAGGAGGGGGCTACACCTTC. Translated: CASSLGGGGYTF.

The V call is TRBV2, the J call TRBJ2-3; 9 positions agree with TRBD1. The CDR3 spans 16 residues. From germline, CDR1 is SNHLY and CDR2 FYNNEI. Germline trimming cut 6 bases from V and 5 bases from J; bases unmatched to any gene: 12. CDR3 amino acids: CASRELYRGRIDTQYF. The CDR3 bases are TGTGCCAGCAGGGAGCTCTACAGGGGGCGGATAGATACGCAGTATTTT.

The genes are TRBV5-1 and TRBJ1-1; 7 bases match TRBD1. With V trimmed by 0 bases and J by 5 bases, 7 bases remained unmatched. This CDR3 is 15 amino acids long. Germline CDR1 is SGHRS and CDR2 is YFSETQ. CDR3 DNA sequence: TGCGCCAGCAGCTTGGAGGGGGCGCGTCGGACTGAAGCTTTCTTT. Its protein product is CASSLEGARRTEAFF.

V and J are TRBV10-3 and TRBJ2-7; 8 nucleotides align to TRBD1. CDR3 length: 14 residues. The germline V gene has CDR1 ENHRY and CDR2 SYGVKD. With V trimmed by 7 bases and J by 2 bases, 7 bases remained unmatched. The CDR3 loop reads CAITPTGDAYEQYF. The CDR3 nucleotides read TGTGCCATCACCCCGACAGGGGACGCCTACGAGCAGTACTTC.

The chain is built from TRBV6-2 or TRBV6-3 and TRBJ1-5, with a weak D call TRBD1 (6 bases). Trimming cost V 5 bases and J 16 bases, with 18 bases left between them. Germline assignment: CDR1 MNHEY and CDR2 SVGEGT. There are 12 residues in the CDR3. The DNA for the CDR3 is TGTGCCAGCAGTCCGCGGCCGGGACACCTACATTTT. Residues: CASSPRPGHLHF.

The chain carries TRBV29-1 and TRBJ1-2, with 7 bases aligning to TRBD1. Germline CDR1 is SQVTM and CDR2 is ANQGSEA. This CDR3 spans 13 amino acids. The J segment lost 4 bases and the V segment lost 6 bases, leaving 8 bases of the junction unmatched. The CDR3 sequence: CSVRQGQTYGYTF. CDR3 DNA sequence: TGCAGCGTCAGACAGGGCCAGACCTATGGCTACACCTTC.

Notes on this clone: The junction and the germline gene differ at one end; a read error may be behind it. This chain connects TRBV6-1 to TRBJ2-7; TRBD2 is a possible D gene (6 bases). The CDR3 has 15 residues. The V gene's germline CDR1 is MNHNS and CDR2 SASEGT. CDR3 sequence (DNA): TGTGCCAGCAGTCAAGCGGCGGGGTCCCCCTACGAGCAGTACTTC. It translates to CASSQAAGSPYEQYF.

This chain joins TRBV28 and TRBJ1-2; no clear D gene. V was cut by 8 bases and J by 8 bases, with 9 bases left in between. The CDR3 loop spans 10 amino acids. Germline V gene data show CDR1 as MDHEN and CDR2 as SYDVKM. For the CDR3, the DNA is TGTGCCAGCGGGCGCAGCGGCTACACCTTC. The encoded protein is CASGRSGYTF.